The 8 T cell receptor beta chains given below trace back to one sample, sequenced in a study of CD4 T cells in relation to SARS-CoV-2 and coronaviruses. The table came from immunoSEQ multiplex PCR; TCRdb's copy has only in-frame clones and leaves some out. Among fewer than 25,000 clones listed, roughly 80% were seen once. The unexposed donors gave CD4+ T cells in about 2010-2019, prior to COVID-19. The cells were cultured for over eight days before CD4+ T cells were isolated. Their recognized antigens are unknown. Sequencing was done on a sample of CD4+ T cells from PBMCs, cultured in vitro. The receptor source for this set is a human donor in good health.

V is TRBV5-8 and J is TRBJ2-1, with 7 bases matching TRBD1. CDR1 is SGHTS, CDR2 YDEGEE, per germline. This CDR3 spans 15 amino acids. Germline trimming cut 4 bases from V and 5 bases from J; bases unmatched to any gene: 9. CDR3 in DNA: TGTGCCAGCAGCACTGGGACAGCCGGAAACAATGAGCAGTTCTTC. Its protein is CASSTGTAGNNEQFF. Together with reference TRBV5-8 and TRBJ2-1, the CDR3 gives the full variable domain: EAGVTQSPTHLIKTRGQQATLRCSPISGHTSVYWYQQALGLGLQFLLWYDEGEERNRGNFPPRFSGRQFPNYSSELNVNALELEDSALYLCASSTGTAGNNEQFFGPGTRLTVL.

The V gene is TRBV30, the J gene TRBJ1-1; D is perhaps TRBD1 (5 bases). Germline CDR1 is GTSNPN and CDR2 is SVGIG (reference sequence). The CDR3 has 16 residues. Deletions cut 5 bases from V and 3 bases from J, with 22 bases between. The CDR3 loop is CAWYKSTGGMDTEAFF. CDR3 nucleotide sequence: TGTGCCTGGTATAAATCAACCGGGGGGATGGACACTGAAGCTTTCTTT.

J is TRBJ1-5 and V is TRBV28; D call uncertain. Trimming shortened V by 2 bases and J by 2 bases, and 4 bases separated the two germline ends. Per germline, CDR1 MDHEN and CDR2 SYDVKM. CDR3 length: 13 residues. CDR3 residues: CASSLQGNQPQHF. DNA of the CDR3: TGTGCCAGCAGTTTACAGGGCAATCAGCCCCAGCATTTT.

The chain uses TRBV3-1 (or the pseudogene TRBV3-2) and TRBJ1-2, with 8 bases fitting TRBD1. V was pared by 4 bases and J by 7 bases, with 8 bases of the junction left unmatched. CDR1 and CDR2 (germline): LGHDT, YNNKEL (reference sequence). The CDR3 consists of 14 residues. CDR3 bases: TGTGCCAGCAGCCCCGAGACAGGGGTCGCTGGCTACACCTTC. Translating gives CASSPETGVAGYTF.

This chain uses TRBV6-5 with TRBJ1-4; no reliable D call. This CDR3 comprises 14 residues. Germline lookup yields CDR1 MNHEY and CDR2 SVGAGI. Trimming removed 7 bases from V and 4 bases from J, with 13 bases in between. In DNA form, the CDR3 reads TGTGCCAGCAAATTTCCAGAGATTAATGAAAAACTGTTTTTT. It translates to CASKFPEINEKLFF.

The genes are TRBV28 and TRBJ1-2, with D unclear. Germline-derived CDR1 and CDR2 are MDHEN and SYDVKM. This CDR3 spans 13 amino acids. V gave up 6 bases and J gave up 8 bases, with 16 bases separating them. The CDR3 region is CASSPGTLGGYTF. CDR3 coding DNA: TGTGCCAGCAGCCCCGGAACGCTGGGCGGCTACACCTTC.

This clone was detected once. The chain recombines TRBV5-1 with TRBJ2-1; 7 nucleotides align to TRBD2. Germline CDR1 SGHRS, CDR2 YFSETQ. The CDR3 consists of 16 residues. J was trimmed by 2 bases and V by 0 bases; bases with no gene match: 5. CDR3 DNA: TGCGCCAGCAGCTTGGAGTTTAGCGGGCCCTACAATGAGCAGTTCTTC. It yields the protein CASSLEFSGPYNEQFF.

The V gene is TRBV9, the J gene TRBJ1-1, with D uncertain. Looked up from germline, CDR1 is SGDLS and CDR2 is YYNGEE. With 0 bases removed from V and 7 bases from J, the gap between germline ends came to 10 bases. There are 13 residues in the CDR3. The CDR3 DNA reads as TGTGCCAGCAGCGTAGACTTGATTAATGAAGCTTTCTTT. Translated, it gives CASSVDLINEAFF.